This note documents a single T cell receptor beta chain sequence. This sample was taken from a study of blood T cell repertoires in COVID-19. The overall study: The United States, Italy and Spain provided the acute and convalescent COVID-19 samples. T cells, B-cell-depleted T cells, or PBMCs provided the cDNA or gDNA that served as material.

As processed by the authors: Amplification from reference gene primers served as the basis for estimated nucleated cell counts. Profiled with immunoSEQ multiplex PCR; TCRdb holds only in-frame clones, not every one. V and J calls and clone size are as listed in that table; D and trimming were resolved from the DNA. The sample contains fewer than 300,000 clones, 75% to 90% of which appear only once. The V and J ends lost 1 base and 1 base, in that order; junction bases with no gene match: 8. The CDR3 runs 17 residues. Germline V gene lookup returns CDR1 SGHNT and CDR2 YYREEE (reference sequence). The material sequenced was peripheral blood. The V gene is TRBV5-4, the J gene TRBJ2-7; TRBD2 matches 10 bases. The TCR comes from a human donor in a cohort sampled during active COVID-19. The CDR3 region is CASSLNRLAGESYEQYF. CDR3 sequence (DNA): TGTGCCAGCAGCTTGAATCGTCTAGCGGGAGAGTCCTACGAGCAGTACTTC.